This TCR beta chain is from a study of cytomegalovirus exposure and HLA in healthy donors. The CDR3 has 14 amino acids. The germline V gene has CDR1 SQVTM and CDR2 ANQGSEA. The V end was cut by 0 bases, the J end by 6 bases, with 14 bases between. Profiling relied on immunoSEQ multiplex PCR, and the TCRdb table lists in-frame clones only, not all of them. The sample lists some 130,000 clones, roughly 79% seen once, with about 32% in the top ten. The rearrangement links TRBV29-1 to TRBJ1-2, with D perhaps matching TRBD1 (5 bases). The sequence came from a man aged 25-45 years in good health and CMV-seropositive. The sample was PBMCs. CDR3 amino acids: CSVEDRDGRNGYTF. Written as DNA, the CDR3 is TGCAGCGTTGAAGACAGGGACGGGAGGAATGGCTACACCTTC. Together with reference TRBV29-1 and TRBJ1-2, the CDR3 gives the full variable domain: SAVISQKPSRDICQRGTSLTIQCQVDSQVTMMFWYRQQPGQSLTLIATANQGSEATYESGFVIDKFPISRPNLTFSTLTVSNMSPEDSSIYLCSVEDRDGRNGYTFGSGTRLTVV.